The 21 T cell receptor beta chains presented below share a single source sample, sequenced in a study of blood T cell repertoires in COVID-19. The assay was immunoSEQ multiplex PCR, and TCRdb's table has in-frame clones only and misses some. The sample lists 150,000 to 200,000 clones, about 89% occurring once. The sequencing input was peripheral blood. These receptors all come from a man between 65 and 79 years old with acute or convalescent COVID-19.

CDR3 in amino acids: CASSFLTTGNYGYTF. The CDR3 DNA reads as TGTGCCAGCAGTTTCCTAACGACAGGAAACTATGGCTACACCTTC. This chain connects TRBV28 to TRBJ1-2, with D possibly being TRBD1 (6 bases). The CDR3 covers 15 residues. V dropped 3 bases and J dropped 2 bases, with 13 bases sitting between them. Germline lookup yields CDR1 MDHEN and CDR2 SYDVKM.

The gene calls are TRBV28 and TRBJ2-5; unclear D gene. The germline V gene encodes CDR1 MDHEN and CDR2 SYDVKM. V was pared by 3 bases and J by 3 bases, with 11 bases between. The CDR3 is 14 residues long. The CDR3: CASSFLPLKETQYF. For the CDR3, the DNA is TGTGCCAGCAGTTTTCTACCCTTAAAAGAGACCCAGTACTTC.

Regarding this clone: Other DNA sequences in this sample translate to the same CDR3. The V and J genes are TRBV28 and TRBJ1-5, with TRBD1 matching over 9 bases. The V gene's germline CDR1 is MDHEN and CDR2 SYDVKM. With V trimmed by 2 bases and J by 5 bases, 4 bases remained unmatched. The CDR3 is made up of 15 amino acids. The CDR3 nucleotides are TGTGCCAGCAGTTTAACGGGACAGGGCGATCAGCCCCAGCATTTT. Its protein product is CASSLTGQGDQPQHF.

J is TRBJ1-5 and V is TRBV3-1 (or the pseudogene TRBV3-2); the match to TRBD1 covers 8 bases. With 0 bases clipped from V and 9 bases from J, the junction kept 16 bases outside the gene matches. The CDR3 has 18 residues. Germline V lookup: CDR1 LGHDT, CDR2 YNNKEL (reference sequence). CDR3 loop: CASSQEKGDRPPLRPQHF. CDR3 nucleotides: TGTGCCAGCAGCCAAGAAAAGGGGGACAGGCCACCCCTGCGGCCCCAGCATTTT.

This clone has a handful of counts. The chain employs TRBV11-3 and TRBJ2-7; 11 bases fit TRBD2. The germline CDR1 and CDR2 sequences are SGHNT and YENEEA. J gave up 2 bases and V 5 bases, and 8 bases lay outside the gene matches. This CDR3 contains 16 residues. Here the CDR3 reads CASSPSISGRAYEQYF. CDR3 DNA sequence: TGTGCCAGCAGCCCCTCAATTAGCGGGAGGGCCTACGAGCAGTACTTC.

This clone was seen only once. V and J are TRBV4-3 and TRBJ1-6; D perhaps matches TRBD1 (5 bases). V dropped 3 bases and J dropped 9 bases, with 18 bases sitting between them. Per the germline V gene, CDR1 is LGHNA and CDR2 is YSLEER. The CDR3 contains 16 residues. CDR3: CASSQDGGVFGSPLHF. The CDR3 nucleotides read TGCGCCAGCAGCCAGGACGGAGGGGTATTCGGTTCACCCCTCCACTTT.

The chain is built from TRBV19 and TRBJ1-5; 8 bases align to TRBD1. The trim removed 4 bases at V and 4 bases at J, leaving 18 bases unmatched. The CDR3 contains 19 residues. The V gene's germline CDR1 is LNHDA and CDR2 SQIVND (reference sequence). The CDR3 sequence: CASSKVDRGLILWNQPQHF. As DNA, the CDR3 is TGTGCCAGTAGTAAAGTTGACAGGGGACTGATACTATGGAATCAGCCCCAGCATTTT. Using reference TRBV19 and TRBJ1-5 for the parts outside the CDR3, the full variable domain is DGGITQSPKYLFRKEGQNVTLSCEQNLNHDAMYWYRQDPGQGLRLIYYSQIVNDFQKGDIAEGYSVSREKKESFPLTVTSAQKNPTAFYLCASSKVDRGLILWNQPQHFGDGTRLSIL.

This rearrangement joins TRBV18 to TRBJ2-7, with 8 bases that match TRBD2. The CDR3 is 16 residues long. Germline V CDR1 and CDR2: KGHSH, LQKENI. The trim removed 3 bases at V and 5 bases at J, leaving 12 bases unmatched. The CDR3 DNA reads TGTGCCAGCTCACCTCAAACCGGAATAGCGGGGCACGAGCAGTACTTC. Residues: CASSPQTGIAGHEQYF.

The CDR3 region is CASSGPGTDSYEQYF. CDR3 coding DNA: TGTGCCAGCAGTGGCCCCGGGACAGATTCCTACGAGCAGTACTTC. The chain links TRBV2 to TRBJ2-7; 7 nucleotides align to TRBD1. CDR1 and CDR2 (germline): SNHLY, FYNNEI. The CDR3 contains 15 residues. After removal of 4 bases from V and 1 base from J, the junction contained 7 bases not matched to a gene.

The V and J genes are TRBV11-1 and TRBJ2-1, with D maybe TRBD2 (5 bases). V was shortened by 10 bases and J by 9 bases, with 10 bases between the two germline ends. The germline gives CDR1 SGHAT, CDR2 FQDESV (reference sequence). This CDR3 comprises 10 residues. CDR3 nucleotide sequence: TGTGCCACCGGAGCGGTTGAGCAGTTCTTC. It specifies CATGAVEQFF.

The V and J genes are TRBV5-4 and TRBJ2-3; 10 bases line up with TRBD2. This CDR3 spans 15 amino acids. Trimming removed 3 bases from V and 2 bases from J; junction bases left unmatched: 3. CDR1 SGHNT and CDR2 YYREEE come from the germline V gene (reference sequence). CDR3 nucleotides: TGTGCCAGCAGCTCTAGCGGGGGAAACACAGATACGCAGTATTTT. Its protein is CASSSSGGNTDTQYF.

This clone was seen only once. The V gene is TRBV5-1, the J gene TRBJ2-7; D unclear. Germline V gene data show CDR1 as SGHRS and CDR2 as YFSETQ. V was shortened by 2 bases and J by 0 bases, with 9 bases between the two germline ends. The CDR3 spans 14 residues. The CDR3 DNA reads as TGCGCCAGCAGCTTAACCTTGAGCTCCTACGAGCAGTACTTC. As protein: CASSLTLSSYEQYF. Looking up the rest from reference TRBV5-1 and TRBJ2-7 gives the full variable domain: KAGVTQTPRYLIKTRGQQVTLSCSPISGHRSVSWYQQTPGQGLQFLFEYFSETQRNKGNFPGRFSGRQFSNSRSEMNVSTLELGDSALYLCASSLTLSSYEQYFGPGTRLTVT.

This clone was seen only a few times. The chain uses TRBV7-3 and TRBJ2-5; D may be TRBD1 (6 bases). The length of the CDR3 is 14 residues. The V and J ends lost 5 bases and 5 bases respectively, with 15 bases between them. Germline V lookup: CDR1 SGHTA, CDR2 FQGTGA. The CDR3 DNA reads as TGTGCCAGCAGCCCGCAGGGGAGTAGGGAGACCCAGTACTTC. Its translation is CASSPQGSRETQYF.

This clone is a singleton in its sample. This chain connects TRBV27 to TRBJ2-7; 9 bases are shared with TRBD1. CDR1 is MNHEY, CDR2 SMNVEV, per germline (reference sequence). V lost 3 bases, J lost 5 bases, and 5 bases stayed unmatched. The CDR3 consists of 14 residues. The CDR3 here is CASSFIQGAHEQYF. The DNA of the CDR3 is TGTGCCAGCAGTTTTATACAGGGGGCCCACGAGCAGTACTTC.

The chain joins TRBV7-2 to TRBJ2-7; D uncertain. There are 13 residues in the CDR3. Germline values: CDR1 SGHTA, CDR2 FQGNSA. V was trimmed by 3 bases and J by 4 bases, leaving 10 bases between them. CDR3 in DNA: TGTGCCAGCAGCTTGGGCAGTGTTTACGAGCAGTACTTC. Its protein is CASSLGSVYEQYF. Supplemented by reference TRBV7-2 and TRBJ2-7, the full variable domain reads GAGVSQSPSNKVTEKGKDVELRCDPISGHTALYWYRQSLGQGLEFLIYFQGNSAPDKSGLPSDRFSAERTGGSVSTLTIQRTQQEDSAVYLCASSLGSVYEQYFGPGTRLTVT.

This clone was recorded a few times. The chain combines TRBV6-5 with TRBJ2-3, with D possibly TRBD1 on 5 matching bases. The CDR3 totals 16 residues. The germline CDR1 and CDR2 sequences are MNHEY and SVGAGI. The V and J ends lost 4 bases and 6 bases respectively, with 20 bases between them. As DNA, the CDR3 is TGTGCCAGCAGTTTGGACCAAAATGGGGCCTTGGATACGCAGTATTTT. Translation gives CASSLDQNGALDTQYF.

The chain employs TRBV11-3 and TRBJ1-6; D ambiguous. CDR1 and CDR2 from the germline V gene are SGHNT and YENEEA. CDR3 length: 13 residues. With 0 bases removed from V and 7 bases from J, the gap between germline ends came to 4 bases. Written as DNA, the CDR3 is TGTGCCAGCAGCTTAGATCCGAATTCACCCCTCCACTTT. This translates into CASSLDPNSPLHF.

This chain joins TRBV20-1 and TRBJ2-4; D is ambiguous. The V end lost 3 bases, the J end lost 1 base, and 7 bases lay between the germline ends. The CDR3 has 13 residues. Germline V gives CDR1 DFQATT, CDR2 SNEGSKA (reference sequence). The DNA for the CDR3 is TGCAGTGCTAGTTCCGGGGCCAAAAACATTCAGTACTTC. Protein: CSASSGAKNIQYF.

This chain joins TRBV4-1 and TRBJ2-2, with a weak D call TRBD2 (5 bases). The ends were cut back, 0 bases at V and 8 bases at J, with 7 bases in the middle. The germline V gene encodes CDR1 MGHRA and CDR2 YSYEKL. This CDR3 is built from 13 residues. The CDR3: CASSQDRGGELFF. The CDR3 DNA reads TGCGCCAGCAGCCAAGATCGCGGGGGGGAGCTGTTTTTT.

J is TRBJ2-5 and V is TRBV10-3, with 9 bases matching TRBD1. Germline trimming cut 6 bases from V and 0 bases from J; bases unmatched to any gene: 2. This CDR3 has 14 amino acids. The germline V gene encodes CDR1 ENHRY and CDR2 SYGVKD. The CDR3 nucleotides read TGTGCCATCAGAGGACAGGGGAACCAAGAGACCCAGTACTTC. Translated: CAIRGQGNQETQYF.

Only a few counts were recorded for this clone. The CDR3 spells CASRAPGEESFF. In DNA, the CDR3 is TGCGCCAGCAGGGCCCCAGGGGAAGAGTCTTTCTTT. V and J are TRBV10-2 and TRBJ1-1; tentative D call: TRBD1 (6 bases). Trimming took 6 bases from V and 12 from J, leaving 17 bases between them. The CDR3 has 12 residues. From germline, CDR1 is WSHSY and CDR2 SAAADI.